The 5 T cell receptor beta chains presented below share a single source sample, sequenced in a study of blood T cells in healthy people across ages. Primers used in a second PCR of about 7 to 12 cycles were a sample-barcoded 5' primer and a J-beta primer mix. Using its own MiXCR run on the 5' RACE reads, TCRdb lists one record per CDR3 protein. This sample carries over a million distinct CDR3 sequences, over 35% of them seen once, and the ten largest clones take 18%. Source material: blood. The receptors were sampled from a woman aged 60-70 years in good health.

This clonotype was picked up a small number of times. The chain joins TRBV7-3 to TRBJ2-5, with D possibly being TRBD1 (5 bases). Judging by the DNA end, TRBJ2-7 fits better; the J call may be wrong. The CDR3 is 15 residues long. Germline lookup yields CDR1 SGHTA and CDR2 FQGTGA. The CDR3 DNA follows: TGTGCCAGCAGCTCCGTATTGCAGGGCCAAGGCGAGCAGTACTTC. It codes for CASSSVLQGQGEQYF.

The chain carries TRBV5-6 and TRBJ2-3, with TRBD1 matching 9 bases. Trimming removed 4 bases from V and 6 bases from J; junction bases left unmatched: 12. The CDR3 covers 16 residues. Germline CDR1 and CDR2: SGHDT and YYEEEE. In DNA, the CDR3 is TGTGCCAGCAGCCCTACGGGACAGGGAGGTTCGGATACGCAGTATTTT. This sequence encodes CASSPTGQGGSDTQYF. The entire variable domain, with the rest obtained from reference TRBV5-6 and TRBJ2-3, is as follows: DAGVTQSPTHLIKTRGQQVTLRCSPKSGHDTVSWYQQALGQGPQFIFQYYEEEERQRGNFPDRFSGHQFPNYSSELNVNALLLGDSALYLCASSPTGQGGSDTQYFGPGTRLTVL.

The sample holds a few counts of this clonotype. The genes are TRBV29-1 and TRBJ1-2; D unclear. The CDR3 is 16 amino acids. Deletions cut 6 bases from V and 1 base from J, with 21 bases between. CDR1 and CDR2 from the germline V gene are SQVTM and ANQGSEA. CDR3 sequence (DNA): TGCAGCGTCGTCGAGCCTCCAGGAGGAAGTAACTATGGCTACACCTTC. The encoded protein is CSVVEPPGGSNYGYTF.

This chain links TRBV20-1 with TRBJ2-7, with 8 bases identical to TRBD2. The CDR3 runs 15 residues. CDR1 and CDR2 from the germline V gene are DFQATT and SNEGSKA (reference sequence). V trimming: 2 bases; J trimming: 3 bases; junction bases outside the gene matches: 9. The DNA of the CDR3 is TGCAGTGCTAGAAGCCTGCGGGAGGCCAACTACGAGCAGTACTTC. Protein: CSARSLREANYEQYF.

The table lists this clonotype with a few counts. The chain is built from TRBV20-1 and TRBJ2-5; D may match TRBD1 or TRBD2 (5 bases each). Trimming left V 6 bases short and J 7 bases short, with 12 bases between. Germline V gives CDR1 DFQATT, CDR2 SNEGSKA (reference sequence). The CDR3 totals 11 residues. The CDR3, as DNA: TGCAGTGCCGGGGCCCCCGGGACCCAGTACTTC. It translates to CSAGAPGTQYF.